This T cell receptor beta chain was documented in a study of T cells in Graves' hyperthyroidism and ophthalmopathy. The V and J ends lost 4 bases and 11 bases respectively, with 20 bases between them. CDR1 is SGHKS, CDR2 YYEKEE, per germline (reference sequence). The CDR3 consists of 14 residues. Researchers took RNA transcripts and amplified the TCR beta CDR3 regions from them. Carried out on the TCR CDR3, a first-round RT-PCR used the HTBI primer set. TCRdb re-analysed the multiplex PCR reads in MiXCR, keeping a single row per CDR3 protein. Altogether approximately 58,000 distinct CDR3 sequences are present, 49% being singletons, with the ten largest covering around 12%.

The specimen was blood. V and J are TRBV5-5 and TRBJ2-3; possibly TRBD1 or TRBD2 for D (6 bases each). The receptor's source is a woman aged 25 to 45 with Graves' ophthalmopathy. CDR3 sequence: CASSAGTPWNEQYF. CDR3 in DNA: TGTGCCAGCAGCGCGGGGACACCCTGGAATGAGCAGTATTTT.